This TCR beta chain appears in the sequencing data of a study of blood T cell repertoires in COVID-19. About the research overall: Acute-phase and convalescent COVID-19 samples originated in the United States, Italy and Spain.

As processed by the authors: By means of reference gene primer amplification, nucleated cell counts were estimated. Only in-frame clones appear in the TCRdb table, and some are missing; sequencing was by immunoSEQ multiplex PCR. V, J and clone size derive from that table, while D and trimming were established from the DNA sequence. The table records under 100,000 clones, 75% to 95% of them present only once. V was pared by 7 bases and J by 5 bases, with 5 bases of the junction left unmatched. In germline, CDR1 is MNHNS, CDR2 SASEGT. This CDR3 is built from 15 residues. V and J are TRBV6-1 and TRBJ2-2, with 12 bases aligning to TRBD1. Sequenced input: peripheral blood. This clonotype was obtained from a man between 50 and 59 years old with acute or convalescent COVID-19. CDR3 loop: CASKGDRGLTGELFF. The CDR3 DNA reads TGTGCCAGCAAAGGGGACAGGGGGCTTACCGGGGAGCTGTTTTTT.